This T cell receptor beta chain is drawn from a study of response to subunit inactivated influenza vaccine. Study findings and constraints: It was the authors' suggestion that each seasonal influenza vaccination recruits few new T cells.

One entry per CDR3 protein, called by TCRdb with MiXCR from the RT-PCR reads. The sample gives 650,000 to 700,000 distinct CDR3 sequences, 15% to 18% of which show up once; approximately 10% is in the top ten. This CDR3 has 16 amino acids. In germline, CDR1 is SGDLS, CDR2 YYNGEE. V lost 3 bases, J lost 2 bases, and 4 bases stayed unmatched. This clonotype was seen a few times. Its antigen is not identified. The rearrangement uses TRBV9 and TRBJ2-3; 12 bases are shared with TRBD2. The sequence came from a man aged 45-65 years who received an inactivated influenza vaccine. The input for sequencing was PBMCs from blood, taken 12 days after vaccination. CDR3 sequence: CASSALAGGVTDTQYF. DNA of the CDR3: TGTGCCAGCAGCGCCCTAGCGGGAGGGGTCACAGATACGCAGTATTTT.